This note documents a single T cell receptor (beta chain) sequence. Its antigen is not known. These data are taken from a study of T cell responses to AZD1222 COVID-19 vaccine. Findings and limits, study-wide: A rise in Spike-specific TCR breadth and depth followed two AZD1222 doses. Clonal diversity may have been underestimated in mostly white British donors. With dominance at 160-218 and 743-854, vaccine-associated CD4 TCRs spanned spike.

TCRdb's table, derived via immunoSEQ multiplex PCR, lists solely in-frame clones and lacks some. Counted here are around 160,000 clones, roughly nine tenths occurring once; the ten biggest clones make up 5.1%. The germline V and J ends were trimmed by 0 bases and 0 bases, with 14 bases remaining between them. This CDR3 is built from 18 residues. CDR1 is SGHVS and CDR2 is FQNEAQ in the germline V gene. The sequence derives from an adult in good health. Sequencing used peripheral blood, obtained on day 0 of AZD1222 vaccination. This chain connects TRBV7-8 to TRBJ1-4, with D unclear. CDR3 coding DNA: TGTGCCAGCAGCTTAGCCGCGATTCGGGCCACAACTAATGAAAAACTGTTTTTT. Translation gives CASSLAAIRATTNEKLFF.